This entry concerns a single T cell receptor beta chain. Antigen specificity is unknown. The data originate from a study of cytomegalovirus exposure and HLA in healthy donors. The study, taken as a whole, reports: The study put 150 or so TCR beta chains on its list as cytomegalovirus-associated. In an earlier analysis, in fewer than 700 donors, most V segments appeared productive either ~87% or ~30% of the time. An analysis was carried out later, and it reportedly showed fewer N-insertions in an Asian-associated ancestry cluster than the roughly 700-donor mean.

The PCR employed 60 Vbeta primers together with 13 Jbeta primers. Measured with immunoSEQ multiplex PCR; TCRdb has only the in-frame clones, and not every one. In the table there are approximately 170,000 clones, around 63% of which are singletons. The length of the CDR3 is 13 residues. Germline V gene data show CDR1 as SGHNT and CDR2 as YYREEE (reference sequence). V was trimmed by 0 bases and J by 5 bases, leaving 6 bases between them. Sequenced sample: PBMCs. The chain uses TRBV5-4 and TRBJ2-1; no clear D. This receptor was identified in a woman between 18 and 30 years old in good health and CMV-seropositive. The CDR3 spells CASSLARNNEQFF. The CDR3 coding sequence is TGTGCCAGCAGCTTGGCGAGAAACAATGAGCAGTTCTTC.